The 5 T cell receptor beta chains listed next were all sequenced from one sample in a study of shared clonotypes between healthy human individuals. The repertoire was sequenced with immunoSEQ multiplex PCR; TCRdb's copy has only in-frame clones and lacks some. The sample includes some 680,000 clones, around four fifths seen only once; the top ten take more than 1.5%. The sample taken for sequencing was memory CD4+ T cells sorted from blood. Noted subset: CD45RA-negative fraction. The receptors shown here come from a woman aged 25 to 39 in good health.

The chain joins TRBV6-5 to TRBJ1-2; TRBD1 might be the D (6 bases). The CDR3 runs 12 residues. Trimming left V 8 bases short and J 7 bases short, with 14 bases between. The germline gives CDR1 MNHEY, CDR2 SVGAGI. In DNA, the CDR3 is TGTGCCAGCTCGCTGGGGGCCGGTGGCTACACCTTC. Translated, it gives CASSLGAGGYTF.

The rearrangement links TRBV28 to TRBJ2-7, with a possible D match to TRBD1 (6 bases). The CDR3 is 17 amino acids. The V and J ends lost 2 bases and 0 bases respectively, with 17 bases between them. Per germline, CDR1 MDHEN and CDR2 SYDVKM. The CDR3 loop reads CASSLILRQDLSYEQYF. The DNA for the CDR3 is TGTGCCAGCAGTTTAATACTTAGACAGGACCTCTCCTACGAGCAGTACTTC.

This clone was picked up a small number of times. This chain connects TRBV19 to TRBJ1-4, with no clear D. CDR3 length equals 13 residues. CDR1 LNHDA and CDR2 SQIVND come from the germline V gene (reference sequence). Between the trimmed V and J ends, which lost 6 bases and 6 bases, there was a span of 11 bases. CDR3 sequence: CASSYFLDEKLFF. CDR3 sequence (DNA): TGTGCCAGTAGCTATTTTTTGGATGAAAAACTGTTTTTT.

The rearrangement links TRBV7-9 to TRBJ2-1; D gene unclear. Germline CDR1 reads SEHNR; CDR2 reads FQNEAQ (reference sequence). V lost 4 bases and J 7 bases, leaving 8 bases between the germline ends. The CDR3 length is 12 residues. The CDR3 reads CASSSQGNEQFF. CDR3 in DNA: TGTGCCAGCAGCTCCCAAGGGAATGAGCAGTTCTTC.

This chain links TRBV6-6 with TRBJ1-2; no clear D. Germline CDR1 and CDR2: MNHNY and SVGAGI (reference sequence). The CDR3 sequence is 14 residues long. Trimming left V 0 bases short and J 0 bases short, with 5 bases between. The CDR3 here is CASSYSATNYGYTF. The DNA for the CDR3 is TGTGCCAGCAGTTACTCGGCTACTAACTATGGCTACACCTTC.